This TCR beta chain was found in a study of blood T cell repertoires in COVID-19. The overall study: Nucleic acid was either cDNA or gDNA, and it came from T cells, B-cell-depleted T cells, or PBMCs.

With V trimmed by 7 bases and J by 3 bases, 4 bases remained unmatched. Germline V gene lookup returns CDR1 SGHRS and CDR2 YFSETQ. The CDR3 length is 13 residues. The assay was immunoSEQ multiplex PCR, and TCRdb's table has in-frame clones only and misses some. The data show roughly 31,000 clones, with approximately 87% seen just once and approximately 24% held by the top ten. This chain joins TRBV5-1 and TRBJ1-1, with 9 bases lining up with TRBD1. The sequenced sample was peripheral blood. The sequence came from a human donor with active COVID-19. The donor label of this sample is uncertain. In DNA form, the CDR3 reads TGCGCCAGCCAACGGACAGGGGACACTGAAGCTTTCTTT. It yields the protein CASQRTGDTEAFF.